Detailed here is one T cell receptor (beta chain). Antigen specificity is unknown. The treatment was: roughly nine-day PBMC culture with coronavirus spike peptide pools or control peptides (ViraFEST assay). This specimen belongs to a study of vaccination and CD4 T cells after COVID-19. This CDR3 spans 14 amino acids. Germline V CDR1 and CDR2: GTSNPN, SVGIG (reference sequence). V was clipped by 8 bases and J by 4 bases; unmatched bases: 10. The Oncomine TCR Beta short-read assay was what sequenced the DNA obtained from cultured CD4+ T cells. TCRdb passed the PCR reads through MiXCR, listing each CDR3 protein once. In the table there are about 20,000 distinct CDR3 sequences, under 30% of which are singletons.

The V call is TRBV30, the J call TRBJ2-2; 7 bases line up with TRBD1. The clonotype was recovered from a human donor with COVID-19. The sequencing input was cultured CD4+ T cells from blood. CDR3 coding DNA: TGTGCCCCAAAGACAGGGCATTTCACCGGGGAGCTGTTTTTT. Translation gives CAPKTGHFTGELFF.